This TCR beta chain was retrieved from a study of blood T cell repertoires in COVID-19. Study context: From the United States, Italy and Spain came samples of acute and convalescent COVID-19. T cells, B-cell-depleted T cells, or PBMCs provided the cDNA or gDNA that served as material.

In the 2 weeks before study entry, exposed participants met a COVID-19 case, which was PCR-confirmed or clinician-diagnosed. TCRdb's table, derived via immunoSEQ multiplex PCR, lists solely in-frame clones and lacks some. Of over 350,000 clones listed, just over 90% are singletons. CDR1 is MNHEY, CDR2 SMNVEV, per germline (reference sequence). Deletions cut 0 bases from V and 0 bases from J, with 12 bases between. This CDR3 comprises 16 residues. The clonotype comes from a woman aged 35 to 49 who had been exposed to COVID-19. The chain has TRBV27 and TRBJ2-7; D gene uncertain. The sample consisted of PBMCs or T cells enriched from blood (not recorded which). The CDR3 reads CASSLSRYPSSYEQYF. Written as DNA, the CDR3 is TGTGCCAGCAGTTTATCGAGGTACCCTAGCTCCTACGAGCAGTACTTC.